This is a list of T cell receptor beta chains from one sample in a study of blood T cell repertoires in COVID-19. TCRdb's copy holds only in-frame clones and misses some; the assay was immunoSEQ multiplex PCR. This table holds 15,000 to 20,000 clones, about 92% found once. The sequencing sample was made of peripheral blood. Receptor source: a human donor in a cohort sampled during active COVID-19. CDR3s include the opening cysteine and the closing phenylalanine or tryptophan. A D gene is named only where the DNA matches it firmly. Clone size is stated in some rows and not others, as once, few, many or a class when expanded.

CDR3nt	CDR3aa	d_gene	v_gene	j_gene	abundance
TGTGCCAGCACTCCTCCTGGAGGGTCGGAGACCCAGTACTTC	CASTPPGGSETQYF	NA	TRBV7-9	TRBJ2-5	NA
TGTGCCAGCAGTTTACGGCAGGGTTTTCACGAGCAGTACTTC	CASSLRQGFHEQYF	NA	TRBV27	TRBJ2-7	NA
TGTGCCACCCGGTCCGTGGACAGCTACAATGAGCAGTTCTTC	CATRSVDSYNEQFF	NA	TRBV27	TRBJ2-1	NA
TGTGCCAGCAGTTACGTGGGGACTAGCGGGAGTTTCAGCTCCTACAATGAGCAGTTCTTC	CASSYVGTSGSFSSYNEQFF	TRBD2	TRBV6-2/TRBV6-3	TRBJ2-1	NA
TGTGCCATCAGTGTGTGGGACAGCACTTACGAGCAGTACTTC	CAISVWDSTYEQYF	TRBD1	TRBV10-3	TRBJ2-7	NA
TGCGCCAGCAGCCAAGATGGCGGAGGCACTGAAGCTTTCTTT	CASSQDGGGTEAFF	NA	TRBV4-3	TRBJ1-1	NA
TGTGCCAGCAGATACAGGGGGGGGAACACTGAAGCTTTCTTT	CASRYRGGNTEAFF	TRBD1	TRBV25-1	TRBJ1-1	NA
TGCAGCGCCCCCGGGACAGGGTATTATGGCTACACCTTC	CSAPGTGYYGYTF	TRBD1	TRBV29-1	TRBJ1-2	NA
TGTGCCAGCAGCCTAACCCATCGCACAGATACGCAGTATTTT	CASSLTHRTDTQYF	NA	TRBV9	TRBJ2-3	NA
TGTGCCAGTATGTTGCAGGGCCTTTTTGAGGGCTACACCTTC	CASMLQGLFEGYTF	NA	TRBV19	TRBJ1-2	NA
TGTGCCAGCAGCTTGGCGGAGGCCGAGCAGTACTTC	CASSLAEAEQYF	NA	TRBV5-6	TRBJ2-7	NA
TGTGCCAGCAGCCTGGTGCGCGGACAGGGGACCGGGGAGCTGTTTTTT	CASSLVRGQGTGELFF	TRBD1	TRBV11-2	TRBJ2-2	NA
TGTGCCAGCACGGTTCCCGGGACTAGCTACGAGCAGTACTTC	CASTVPGTSYEQYF	TRBD2	TRBV28	TRBJ2-7	NA
TGTGCCAGCAGAGACAGGGCCCGGCCCGTCCTGACTTTC	CASRDRARPVLTF	TRBD1	TRBV3-1/TRBV3-2	TRBJ2-6	NA
TGTGCCAGCAGCGGACCGTTTGACGGGGGTAGCGGGAGGGCTTTAAACGAGCAGTACTTC	CASSGPFDGGSGRALNEQYF	TRBD2	TRBV28	TRBJ2-7	NA
TGTGCCAGCATCCGCCCCGGGGGACGCACAGATACGCAGTATTTT	CASIRPGGRTDTQYF	NA	TRBV28	TRBJ2-3	NA
TGTGCCATCAGTGCGGCAGGGGTTATGAACACTGAAGCTTTCTTT	CAISAAGVMNTEAFF	NA	TRBV10-3	TRBJ1-1	once
TGTGCCAGCGGACTAGCGGGGGGGCGCGAGCAGTTCTTC	CASGLAGGREQFF	TRBD2	TRBV7-2	TRBJ2-1	NA
TGTGCCAGCAGGACTGGGACTAGCGGGAGTTACGAGCAGTACTTC	CASRTGTSGSYEQYF	TRBD2	TRBV6-5	TRBJ2-7	NA
TGCAGCGTTGAAAGGACAGATAAAGCTTTCTTT	CSVERTDKAFF	NA	TRBV29-1	TRBJ1-1	few
TGTGCCAGCAGCTTAAGGACAGGGGGTTCACCCCTCCACTTT	CASSLRTGGSPLHF	TRBD1	TRBV7-2	TRBJ1-6	NA
TGTGCCAGCAGAGGGGGAGGGTACACAGATACGCAGTATTTT	CASRGGGYTDTQYF	NA	TRBV28	TRBJ2-3	NA
TGCAGCGTCGCCAGGAGGGAGGTCAATGAGCAGTTCTTC	CSVARREVNEQFF	NA	TRBV29-1	TRBJ2-1	NA
TGCGCCAGCAGCCCCTCCGACAGGGGAGGCTACGAGCAGTACTTC	CASSPSDRGGYEQYF	TRBD1	TRBV4-3	TRBJ2-7	NA
TGTGCCAGCAGTAGGAAGGGGTACACTGAAGCTTTCTTT	CASSRKGYTEAFF	NA	TRBV6-5	TRBJ1-1	NA
TGTGCCAGCAGCGGGGGGCCGTTTAACGAGCAGTACTTC	CASSGGPFNEQYF	NA	TRBV9	TRBJ2-7	NA
TGTGCCAGCAGCAGGGGCAGGGGGCGTTACGAGCAGTACTTC	CASSRGRGRYEQYF	TRBD1	TRBV11-2	TRBJ2-7	NA
TGTGCCAGAAGCAAGTATGGACAGAGCGGGGACAATGAGCAGTTCTTC	CARSKYGQSGDNEQFF	NA	TRBV7-5	TRBJ2-1	NA
TGTGCCAGCAGTTCAGGGGATTTGGCTAGCGGGAGCCCCGGGACCTACAATGAGCAGTTCTTC	CASSSGDLASGSPGTYNEQFF	TRBD2	TRBV6-2/TRBV6-3	TRBJ2-1	NA
TGTGCCTGGGTAACACGGGACACTGAAGCTTTCTTT	CAWVTRDTEAFF	NA	TRBV30	TRBJ1-1	NA
TGTGCCAGCAGCTTGCAGGGTCGTTATGGCTACACCTTC	CASSLQGRYGYTF	NA	TRBV5-4	TRBJ1-2	NA
TGTGCCAGCAGCCGGACAGGGCTAATCGGCTCCTACGAGCAGTACTTC	CASSRTGLIGSYEQYF	TRBD1	TRBV27	TRBJ2-7	NA
TGTGCCAGTAGTAGGGCAGAGAATTTCTACGAGCAGTACTTC	CASSRAENFYEQYF	NA	TRBV19	TRBJ2-7	NA
TGTGCCAGCAGTTTAACGGACTTTACCACAGATACGCAGTATTTT	CASSLTDFTTDTQYF	NA	TRBV27	TRBJ2-3	NA
TGTGCCAGCAGCTTGGCCGCTGGAAACACCATATATTTT	CASSLAAGNTIYF	NA	TRBV5-6	TRBJ1-3	NA
TGTGCCAGCTCCCGAGCCAGGACTAGCGGGAGTTCCACCGGGGAGCTGTTTTTT	CASSRARTSGSSTGELFF	TRBD2	TRBV18	TRBJ2-2	NA
TGTGCCAGCAGCCCCCGGGACAGTGAAGCTTTCTTT	CASSPRDSEAFF	TRBD1	TRBV9	TRBJ1-1	NA
TGTGCCTGGAGTGTACTAGCGGGGGGAAGGGAGCAGTTCTTC	CAWSVLAGGREQFF	TRBD2	TRBV30	TRBJ2-1	NA
TGCGCCAGCAGCCAAGAGGACAGAAAGCAAGAGACCCAGTACTTC	CASSQEDRKQETQYF	NA	TRBV4-1	TRBJ2-5	few
TGTGCCAGCAGCGTGGGGCCGAACAGGGTTGAAGAGCAGTACTTC	CASSVGPNRVEEQYF	NA	TRBV9	TRBJ2-7	NA
TGTGCCAGCAGCCAAGATCTGGTCCTTTTCAGTGGCACTGAAGCTTTCTTT	CASSQDLVLFSGTEAFF	NA	TRBV4-2	TRBJ1-1	NA
TGTGCCAGCAGAGGGGGTACCTATGGCTACACCTTC	CASRGGTYGYTF	NA	TRBV6-6	TRBJ1-2	NA
TGTGCCAGCAGTTCGTCCGGGACAGGGTATGTCTACGAGCAGTACTTC	CASSSSGTGYVYEQYF	TRBD1	TRBV28	TRBJ2-7	NA
TGTGCCTGGACCCAGGGGTCTGGTCAGCCCCAGCATTTT	CAWTQGSGQPQHF	NA	TRBV30	TRBJ1-5	NA
TGTGCCAGCAGCTTGGCGGAGACAGGCCGAATGACTGAAGCTTTCTTT	CASSLAETGRMTEAFF	NA	TRBV7-2	TRBJ1-1	NA
TGTGCCAGCAGCTTAGGGTCAGGGGGCTCCCTTTCCTACGAGCAGTACTTC	CASSLGSGGSLSYEQYF	TRBD1	TRBV11-2	TRBJ2-7	NA
TGTGCCAGCAGTCTCGGACAGGCCCACGAGCAGTACTTC	CASSLGQAHEQYF	TRBD1	TRBV28	TRBJ2-7	NA
TGTGCCAGCAGCGTAGGACTAGCGGGGATCCTCACCGGGGAGCTGTTTTTT	CASSVGLAGILTGELFF	TRBD2	TRBV9	TRBJ2-2	NA
TGTGCCAGCAGGTCTTGGGTTGGAGGGGGCAACTACAATGAGCAGTTCTTC	CASRSWVGGGNYNEQFF	NA	TRBV11-2	TRBJ2-1	once
TGTGCCAGCAGTTTAGGACAGGGAGAGACCCAGTACTTC	CASSLGQGETQYF	TRBD1	TRBV27	TRBJ2-5	NA
TGTGCCTGGAGTAGAGGGGGCGACTCCTACGAGCAGTACTTC	CAWSRGGDSYEQYF	TRBD1	TRBV30	TRBJ2-7	NA
TGTGCCAGCAGCTTAATGGACGACAGAAGTGGCTACACCTTC	CASSLMDDRSGYTF	NA	TRBV7-8	TRBJ1-2	NA
TGTGCCAGCAGCTTTCGGGCAGGGAACCTGAAAAATGAAAAACTGTTTTTT	CASSFRAGNLKNEKLFF	NA	TRBV5-6	TRBJ1-4	NA
TGTGCCAGCAGCGGGCGCGCAGGGGACGGCTACACCTTC	CASSGRAGDGYTF	NA	TRBV9	TRBJ1-2	NA
TGTGCCAGCAGCCCAGGGACACACCACTCCGGCTACACCTTC	CASSPGTHHSGYTF	NA	TRBV6-5	TRBJ1-2	NA
TGTGCCAGCAGGGAGTTCGAGACAGATACGCAGTATTTT	CASREFETDTQYF	NA	TRBV12-3/TRBV12-4	TRBJ2-3	NA